This T cell receptor (beta chain) was identified in a study of control samples from healthy donors and cancer patients. TCRdb keeps only in-frame clones here, not all; method: immunoSEQ multiplex PCR. The sample gives under 85,000 clones, approximately 93% of which show up once; roughly 1.3% is in the top ten. Germline CDR1 is SGHRS and CDR2 is YFSETQ. This CDR3 region has 14 residues. V was shortened by 0 bases and J by 8 bases, with 9 bases between the two germline ends. The sequence came from a woman in her forties with lung cancer. Sequenced: PBMCs. This chain links TRBV5-1 with TRBJ1-6, with a weak D call TRBD1 (5 bases). CDR3 nucleotide sequence: TGCGCCAGCAGCTTGGCGGGGACGGATTCACCCCTCCACTTT. It codes for CASSLAGTDSPLHF.